This T cell receptor beta chain was captured by sequencing in a study of T-cell memory formation after mild COVID-19. Looking at the study overall: Among the donors, TCR clusters were largely specific to each donor. General observations from the study: Shrinking CD4+ clones resided mostly in CM and EM, and CD8+ ones in EMRA. Cross-reactive memory apparently joined, as some responding clones appeared in pre-infection memory.

Regarding this clonotype: No antigen is known for it.

TCRdb recomputed calls from the 5' RACE reads with MiXCR, one row per CDR3 protein. This sample yields more than 350,000 distinct CDR3 sequences, of which roughly 15% are seen a single time; around a fifth belongs to the top ten. The TCR was taken from a man younger than 35 who had mild COVID-19 (a few samples of this study predate the infection). Cell type and time point are not known. Sequencing input: PBMCs or a T cell subset sorted from them (not recorded which).

CDR3 nucleotide sequence: TGCAGTGCTTACGACAGGGGGGCCTCCTACGAGCAGTACTTC. Translation gives CSAYDRGASYEQYF. The rearrangement uses TRBV20-1 and TRBJ2-7; 9 nucleotides agree with TRBD1. The V gene's germline CDR1 is DFQATT and CDR2 SNEGSKA (reference sequence). This CDR3 has 14 residues. V lost 5 bases, J lost 0 bases, and 5 bases stayed unmatched.